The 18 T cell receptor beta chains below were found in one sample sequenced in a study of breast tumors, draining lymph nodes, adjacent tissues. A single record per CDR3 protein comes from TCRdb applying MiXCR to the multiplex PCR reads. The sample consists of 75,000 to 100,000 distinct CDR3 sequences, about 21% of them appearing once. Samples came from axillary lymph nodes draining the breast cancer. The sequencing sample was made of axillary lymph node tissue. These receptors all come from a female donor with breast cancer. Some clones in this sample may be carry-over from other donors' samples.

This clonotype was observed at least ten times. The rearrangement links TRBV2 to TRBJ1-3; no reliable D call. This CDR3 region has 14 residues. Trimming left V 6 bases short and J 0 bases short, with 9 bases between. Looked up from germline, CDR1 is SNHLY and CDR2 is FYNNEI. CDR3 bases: TGTGCCAGCAGCTCCGGGTCCTCTGGAAACACCATATATTTT. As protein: CASSSGSSGNTIYF.

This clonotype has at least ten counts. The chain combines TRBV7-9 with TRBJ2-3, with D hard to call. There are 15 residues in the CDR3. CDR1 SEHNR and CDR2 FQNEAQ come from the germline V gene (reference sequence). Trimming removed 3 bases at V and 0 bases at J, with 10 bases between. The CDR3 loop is CASSFRSGSTDTQYF. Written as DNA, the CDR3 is TGTGCCAGCAGCTTTAGGTCGGGTAGCACAGATACGCAGTATTTT.

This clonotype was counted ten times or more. The CDR3 DNA follows: TGTGCCAGCAGCTTGGGACTAGCGGGAGAAGCGGTTGAGCAGTTCTTC. Its protein product is CASSLGLAGEAVEQFF. The chain has TRBV13 and TRBJ2-1, with TRBD2 matching 14 bases. The CDR3 spans 16 residues. With V trimmed by 3 bases and J by 9 bases, 7 bases remained unmatched. CDR1 is PRHDT, CDR2 FYEKMQ, per germline (reference sequence).

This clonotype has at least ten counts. The CDR3 DNA follows: TGTGCCAGCAGCCCCTCGGGACTAGCGGGGAATGAGCAGTTCTTC. Residues: CASSPSGLAGNEQFF. The rearrangement joins TRBV7-2 to TRBJ2-1; 13 bases match TRBD2. Germline lookup yields CDR1 SGHTA and CDR2 FQGNSA. V trimming: 5 bases; J trimming: 7 bases; junction bases outside the gene matches: 5. The CDR3 consists of 15 residues.

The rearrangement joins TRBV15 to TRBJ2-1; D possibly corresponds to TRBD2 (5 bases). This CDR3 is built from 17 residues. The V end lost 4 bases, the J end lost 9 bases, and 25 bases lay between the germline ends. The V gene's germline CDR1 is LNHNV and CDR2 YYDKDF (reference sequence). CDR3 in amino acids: CATSTRGGGRSYGEQFF. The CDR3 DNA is TGTGCCACCAGCACCCGAGGTGGAGGACGGTCCTACGGTGAGCAGTTCTTC.

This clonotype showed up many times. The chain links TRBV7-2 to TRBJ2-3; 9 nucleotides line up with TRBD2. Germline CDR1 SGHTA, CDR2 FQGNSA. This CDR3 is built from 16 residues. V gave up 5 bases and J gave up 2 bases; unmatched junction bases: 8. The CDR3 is CASSQGLAGYTDTQYF. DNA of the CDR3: TGTGCCAGCAGCCAAGGGCTAGCGGGGTACACAGATACGCAGTATTTT. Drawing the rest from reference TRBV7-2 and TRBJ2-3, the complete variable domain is GAGVSQSPSNKVTEKGKDVELRCDPISGHTALYWYRQSLGQGLEFLIYFQGNSAPDKSGLPSDRFSAERTGGSVSTLTIQRTQQEDSAVYLCASSQGLAGYTDTQYFGPGTRLTVL.

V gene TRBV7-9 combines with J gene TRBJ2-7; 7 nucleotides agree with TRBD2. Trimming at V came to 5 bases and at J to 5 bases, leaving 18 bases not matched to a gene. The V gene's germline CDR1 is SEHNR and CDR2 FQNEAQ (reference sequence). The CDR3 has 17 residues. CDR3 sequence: CASSPTRGLQAGDEQYF. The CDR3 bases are TGTGCCAGCAGCCCGACGCGAGGACTACAGGCGGGGGACGAGCAGTACTTC.

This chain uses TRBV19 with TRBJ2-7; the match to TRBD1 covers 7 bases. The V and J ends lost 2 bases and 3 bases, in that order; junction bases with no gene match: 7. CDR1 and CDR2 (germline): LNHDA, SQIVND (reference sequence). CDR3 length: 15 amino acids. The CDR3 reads CASSIYTGAIYEQYF. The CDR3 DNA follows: TGTGCCAGTAGTATATATACAGGGGCCATCTACGAGCAGTACTTC.

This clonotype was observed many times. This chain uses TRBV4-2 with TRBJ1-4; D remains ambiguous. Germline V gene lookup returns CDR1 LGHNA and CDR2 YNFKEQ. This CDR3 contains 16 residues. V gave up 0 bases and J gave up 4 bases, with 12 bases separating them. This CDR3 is CASSQDQSMGNEKLFF. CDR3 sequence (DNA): TGTGCCAGCAGCCAAGATCAATCGATGGGTAATGAAAAACTGTTTTTT.

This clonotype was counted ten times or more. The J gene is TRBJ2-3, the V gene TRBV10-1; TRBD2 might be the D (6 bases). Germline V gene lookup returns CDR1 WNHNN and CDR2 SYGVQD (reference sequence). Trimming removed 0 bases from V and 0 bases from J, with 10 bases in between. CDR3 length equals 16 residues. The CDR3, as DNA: TGCGCCAGCAGTGAGTCTACAGGACTAAGCACAGATACGCAGTATTTT. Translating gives CASSESTGLSTDTQYF.

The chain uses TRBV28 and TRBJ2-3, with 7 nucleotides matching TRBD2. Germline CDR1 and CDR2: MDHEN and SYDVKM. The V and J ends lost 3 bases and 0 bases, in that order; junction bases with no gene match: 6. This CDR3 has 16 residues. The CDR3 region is CASSLGRASSTDTQYF. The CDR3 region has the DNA TGTGCCAGCAGTTTGGGGAGGGCCTCTAGCACAGATACGCAGTATTTT.

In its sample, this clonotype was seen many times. The CDR3 reads CASSLGQVREQYF. CDR3 in DNA: TGTGCCAGCAGCCTAGGACAGGTGAGGGAGCAGTACTTC. The gene calls are TRBV7-2 and TRBJ2-7; TRBD1 matches 7 bases. This CDR3 spans 13 amino acids. Trimming took 5 bases from V and 7 from J; bases not matched to a gene: 8. Germline CDR1 and CDR2: SGHTA and FQGNSA.

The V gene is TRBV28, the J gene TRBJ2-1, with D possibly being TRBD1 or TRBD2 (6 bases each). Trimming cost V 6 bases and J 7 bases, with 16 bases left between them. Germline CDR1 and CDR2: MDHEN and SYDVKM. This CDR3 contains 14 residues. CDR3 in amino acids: CASRTPRRGNEQFF. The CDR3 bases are TGTGCCAGCAGAACACCCAGGAGGGGGAATGAGCAGTTCTTC.

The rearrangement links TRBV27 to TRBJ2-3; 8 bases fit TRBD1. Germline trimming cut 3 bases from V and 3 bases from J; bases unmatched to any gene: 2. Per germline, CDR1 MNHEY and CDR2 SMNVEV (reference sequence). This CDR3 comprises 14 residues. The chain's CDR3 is CASSFTGGTDTQYF. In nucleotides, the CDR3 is TGTGCCAGCAGTTTTACAGGGGGGACAGATACGCAGTATTTT.

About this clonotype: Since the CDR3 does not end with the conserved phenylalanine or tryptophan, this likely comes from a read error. The CDR3 sequence is CASGLGGSSPLHC. In DNA, the CDR3 is TGTGCCAGCGGTTTAGGGGGCAGTTCACCCCTCCACTGT. The rearrangement links TRBV6-5 to TRBJ1-6; 7 bases are a match to TRBD1. Per the germline V gene, CDR1 is MNHEY and CDR2 is SVGAGI. J gave up 9 bases and V 8 bases, and 7 bases lay outside the gene matches. This CDR3 is built from 13 residues.

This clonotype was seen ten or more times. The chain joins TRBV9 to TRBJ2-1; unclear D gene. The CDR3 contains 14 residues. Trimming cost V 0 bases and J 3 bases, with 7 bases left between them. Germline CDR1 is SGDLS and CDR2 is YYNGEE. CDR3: CASSVALNYNEQFF. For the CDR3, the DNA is TGTGCCAGCAGCGTAGCACTGAACTACAATGAGCAGTTCTTC.

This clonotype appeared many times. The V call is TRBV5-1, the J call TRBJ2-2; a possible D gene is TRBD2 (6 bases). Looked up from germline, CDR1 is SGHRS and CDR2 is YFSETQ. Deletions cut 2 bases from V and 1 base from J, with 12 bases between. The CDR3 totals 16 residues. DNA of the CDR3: TGCGCCAGCAGCTTCGCTGGGGGAGGGAACACCGGGGAGCTGTTTTTT. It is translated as CASSFAGGGNTGELFF.

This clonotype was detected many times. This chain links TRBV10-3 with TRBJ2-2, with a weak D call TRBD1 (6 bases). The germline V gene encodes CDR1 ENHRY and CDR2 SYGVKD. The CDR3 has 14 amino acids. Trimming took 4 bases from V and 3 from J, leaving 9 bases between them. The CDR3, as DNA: TGTGCCATCAGTGGGGACACATACACCGGGGAGCTGTTTTTT. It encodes CAISGDTYTGELFF.